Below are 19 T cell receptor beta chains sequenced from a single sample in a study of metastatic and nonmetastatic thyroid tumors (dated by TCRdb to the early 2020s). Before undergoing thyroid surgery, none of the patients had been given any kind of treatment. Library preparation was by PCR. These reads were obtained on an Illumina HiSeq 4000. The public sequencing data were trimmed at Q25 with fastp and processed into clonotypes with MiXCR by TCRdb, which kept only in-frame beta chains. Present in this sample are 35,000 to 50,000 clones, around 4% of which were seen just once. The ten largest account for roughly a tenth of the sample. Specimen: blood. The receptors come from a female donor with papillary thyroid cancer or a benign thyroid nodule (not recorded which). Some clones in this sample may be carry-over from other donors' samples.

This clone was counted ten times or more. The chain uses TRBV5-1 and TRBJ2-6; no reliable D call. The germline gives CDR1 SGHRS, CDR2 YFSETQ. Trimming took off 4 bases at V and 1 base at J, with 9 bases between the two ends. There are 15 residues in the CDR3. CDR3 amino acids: CASSLIASGANVLTF. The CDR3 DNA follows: TGCGCCAGCAGCCTAATAGCATCTGGGGCCAACGTCCTGACTTTC.

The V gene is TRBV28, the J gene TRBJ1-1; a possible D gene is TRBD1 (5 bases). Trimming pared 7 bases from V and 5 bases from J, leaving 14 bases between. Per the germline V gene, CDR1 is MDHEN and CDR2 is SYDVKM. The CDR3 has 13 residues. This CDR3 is CASMIGVRTEAFF. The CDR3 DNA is TGTGCCAGCATGATAGGGGTCCGAACTGAAGCTTTCTTT. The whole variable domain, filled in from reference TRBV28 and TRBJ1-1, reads DVKVTQSSRYLVKRTGEKVFLECVQDMDHENMFWYRQDPGLGLRLIYFSYDVKMKEKGDIPEGYSVSREKKERFSLILESASTNQTSMYLCASMIGVRTEAFFGQGTRLTVV.

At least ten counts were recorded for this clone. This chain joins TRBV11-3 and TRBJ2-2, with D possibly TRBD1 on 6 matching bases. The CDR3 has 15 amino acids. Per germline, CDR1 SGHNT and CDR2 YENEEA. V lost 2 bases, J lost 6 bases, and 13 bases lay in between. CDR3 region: CASSLQQGRPGELFF. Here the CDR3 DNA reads TGTGCCAGCAGCTTACAACAGGGAAGACCCGGGGAGCTGTTTTTT.

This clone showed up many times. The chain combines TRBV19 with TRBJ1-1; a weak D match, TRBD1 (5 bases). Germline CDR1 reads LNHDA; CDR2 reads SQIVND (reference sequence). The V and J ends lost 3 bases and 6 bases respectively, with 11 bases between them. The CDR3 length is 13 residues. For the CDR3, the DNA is TGTGCCAGTAGTATTGAAAGAGGGGCTGAAGCTTTCTTT. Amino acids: CASSIERGAEAFF.

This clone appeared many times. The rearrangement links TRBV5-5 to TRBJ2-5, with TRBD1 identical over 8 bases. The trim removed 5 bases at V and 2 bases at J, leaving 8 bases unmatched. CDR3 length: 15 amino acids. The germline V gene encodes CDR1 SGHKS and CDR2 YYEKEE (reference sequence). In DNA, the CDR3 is TGTGCCAGCAGGCGACAGGGGATTCGGCAAGAGACCCAGTACTTC. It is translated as CASRRQGIRQETQYF. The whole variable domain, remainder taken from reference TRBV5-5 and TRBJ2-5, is DAGVTQSPTHLIKTRGQQVTLRCSPISGHKSVSWYQQVLGQGPQFIFQYYEKEERGRGNFPDRFSARQFPNYSSELNVNALLLGDSALYLCASRRQGIRQETQYFGPGTRLLVL.

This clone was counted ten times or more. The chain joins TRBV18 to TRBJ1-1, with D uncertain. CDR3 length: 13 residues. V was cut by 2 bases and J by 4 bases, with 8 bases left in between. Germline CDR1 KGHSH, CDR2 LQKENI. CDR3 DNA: TGTGCCAGCTCACCAGACAAATTCACTGAAGCTTTCTTT. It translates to CASSPDKFTEAFF. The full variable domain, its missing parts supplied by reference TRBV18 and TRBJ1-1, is NAGVMQNPRHLVRRRGQEARLRCSPMKGHSHVYWYRQLPEEGLKFMVYLQKENIIDESGMPKERFSAEFPKEGPSILRIQQVVRGDSAAYFCASSPDKFTEAFFGQGTRLTVV.

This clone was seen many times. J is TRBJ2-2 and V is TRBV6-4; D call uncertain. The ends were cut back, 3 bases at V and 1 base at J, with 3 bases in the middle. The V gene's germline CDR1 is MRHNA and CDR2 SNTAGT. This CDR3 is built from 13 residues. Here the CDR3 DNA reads TGTGCCAGCAGTGAAGGGAACACCGGGGAGCTGTTTTTT. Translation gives CASSEGNTGELFF.

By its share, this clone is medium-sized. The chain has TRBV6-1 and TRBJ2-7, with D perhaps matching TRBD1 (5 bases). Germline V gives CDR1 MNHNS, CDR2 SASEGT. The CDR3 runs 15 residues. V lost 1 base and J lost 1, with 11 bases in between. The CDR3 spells CASSEEYPGSYEQYF. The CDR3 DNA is TGTGCCAGCAGTGAAGAGTATCCAGGGTCCTACGAGCAGTACTTC.

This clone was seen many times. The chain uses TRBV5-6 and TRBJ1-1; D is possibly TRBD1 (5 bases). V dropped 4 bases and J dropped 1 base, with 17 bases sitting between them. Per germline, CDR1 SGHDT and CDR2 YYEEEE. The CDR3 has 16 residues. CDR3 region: CASSPRGTWGNTEAFF. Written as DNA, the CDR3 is TGTGCCAGCAGCCCGAGGGGTACCTGGGGGAACACTGAAGCTTTCTTT.

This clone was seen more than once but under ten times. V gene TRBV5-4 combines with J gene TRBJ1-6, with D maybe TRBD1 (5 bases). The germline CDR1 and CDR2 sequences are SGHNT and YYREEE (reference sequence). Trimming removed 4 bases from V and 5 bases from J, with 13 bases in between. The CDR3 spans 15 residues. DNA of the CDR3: TGTGCCAGCAGCCCCGGGGGGGGGAATAATTCACCCCTCCACTTT. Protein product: CASSPGGGNNSPLHF.

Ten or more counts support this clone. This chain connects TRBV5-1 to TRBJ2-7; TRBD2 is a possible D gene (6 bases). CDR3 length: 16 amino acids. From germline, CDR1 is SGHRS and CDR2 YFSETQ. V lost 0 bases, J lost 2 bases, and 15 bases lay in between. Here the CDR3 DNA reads TGCGCCAGCAGCTTGGCCCAGACCGGGACTCCCTACGAGCAGTACTTC. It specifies CASSLAQTGTPYEQYF.

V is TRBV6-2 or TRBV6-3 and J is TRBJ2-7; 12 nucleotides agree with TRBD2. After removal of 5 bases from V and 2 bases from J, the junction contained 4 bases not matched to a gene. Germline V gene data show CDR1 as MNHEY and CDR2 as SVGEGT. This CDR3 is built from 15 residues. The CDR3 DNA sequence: TGTGCCAGCAGTATCCGACTAGCGGGGGCCTACGAGCAGTACGTC. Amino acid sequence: CASSIRLAGAYEQYV.

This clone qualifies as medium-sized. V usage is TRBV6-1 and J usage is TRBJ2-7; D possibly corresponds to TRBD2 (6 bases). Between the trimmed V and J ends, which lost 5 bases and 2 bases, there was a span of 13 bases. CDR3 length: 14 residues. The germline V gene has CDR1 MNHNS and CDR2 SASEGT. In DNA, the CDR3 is TGTGCCAGCAGTCCGGGACTCCCGACCTACGAGCAGTACTTC. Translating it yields CASSPGLPTYEQYF.

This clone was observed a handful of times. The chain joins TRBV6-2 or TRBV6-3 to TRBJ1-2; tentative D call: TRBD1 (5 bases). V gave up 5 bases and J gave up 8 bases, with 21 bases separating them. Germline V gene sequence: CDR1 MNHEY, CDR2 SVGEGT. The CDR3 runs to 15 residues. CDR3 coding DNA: TGTGCCAGCAGTCACCAGGGTTCGCTAGGATACGGCTACACCTTC. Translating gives CASSHQGSLGYGYTF.

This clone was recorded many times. CDR3 in DNA: TGTGCCAGCAGCCTGCGACTCGACTACAATGAGCAGTTCTTC. This translates into CASSLRLDYNEQFF. The chain employs TRBV7-3 and TRBJ2-1; D unclear. This CDR3 spans 14 amino acids. Trimming took off 5 bases at V and 3 bases at J, with 11 bases between the two ends. Germline values: CDR1 SGHTA, CDR2 FQGTGA.

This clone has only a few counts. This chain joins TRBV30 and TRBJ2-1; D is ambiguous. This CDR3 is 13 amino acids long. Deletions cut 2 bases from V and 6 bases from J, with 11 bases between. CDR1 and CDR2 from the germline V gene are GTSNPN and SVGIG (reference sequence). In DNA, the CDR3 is TGTGCCTGGAGTATAATCCAAGTCAATGAGCAGTTCTTC. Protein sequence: CAWSIIQVNEQFF.

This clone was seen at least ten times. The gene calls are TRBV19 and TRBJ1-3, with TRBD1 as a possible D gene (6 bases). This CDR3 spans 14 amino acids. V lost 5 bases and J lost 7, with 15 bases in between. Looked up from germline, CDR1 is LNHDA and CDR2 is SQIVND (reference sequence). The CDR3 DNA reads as TGTGCCAGTAGTGGAACAGGGTGGACCAACACCATATATTTT. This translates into CASSGTGWTNTIYF.

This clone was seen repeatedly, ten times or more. The CDR3 nucleotides are TGTGCCAGCAGTGAAGGATGGCAGAATCAGCCCCAGCATTTT. Translated, it gives CASSEGWQNQPQHF. The V call is TRBV2, the J call TRBJ1-5; no clear D. V was clipped by 1 base and J by 4 bases, with 8 bases between them. This CDR3 comprises 14 residues. The germline gives CDR1 SNHLY, CDR2 FYNNEI.

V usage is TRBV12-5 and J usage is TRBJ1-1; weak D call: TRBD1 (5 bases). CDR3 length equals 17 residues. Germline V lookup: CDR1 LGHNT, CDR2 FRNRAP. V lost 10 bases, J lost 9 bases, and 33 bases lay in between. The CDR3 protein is CAKRLSRGGENGLKAFF. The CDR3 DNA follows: TGTGCTAAGAGGTTGTCCCGGGGGGGGGAGAATGGGCTAAAAGCTTTCTTT.